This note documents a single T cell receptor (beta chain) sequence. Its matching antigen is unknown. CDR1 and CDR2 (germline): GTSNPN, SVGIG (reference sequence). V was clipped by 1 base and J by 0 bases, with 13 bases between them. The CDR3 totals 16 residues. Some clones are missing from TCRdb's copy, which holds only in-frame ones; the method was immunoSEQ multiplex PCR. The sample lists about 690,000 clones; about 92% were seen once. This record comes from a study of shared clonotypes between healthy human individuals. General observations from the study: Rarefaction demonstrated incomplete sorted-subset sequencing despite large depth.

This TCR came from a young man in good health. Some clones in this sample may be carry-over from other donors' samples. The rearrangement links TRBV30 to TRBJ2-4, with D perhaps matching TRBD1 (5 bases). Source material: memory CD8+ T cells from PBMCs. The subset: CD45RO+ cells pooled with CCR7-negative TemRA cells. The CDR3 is CAWSARQFLAKNIQYF. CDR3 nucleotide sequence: TGTGCCTGGAGTGCTAGACAGTTTCTAGCCAAAAACATTCAGTACTTC.